The following is a T cell receptor beta chain sequence with its context. The sample comes from a study of blood T cell repertoires in COVID-19. About the study: From the United States, Italy and Spain came samples of acute and convalescent COVID-19.

Germline CDR1 and CDR2: MDHEN and SYDVKM. Trimming left V 3 bases short and J 0 bases short, with 15 bases between. The CDR3 consists of 17 residues. Generated by immunoSEQ multiplex PCR, the TCRdb table keeps only in-frame clones and is missing some. The table records about 250,000 clones, approximately 89% of them present only once. The source is a woman aged 35 to 49 who had recovered from COVID-19. V is TRBV28 and J is TRBJ1-5; D is ambiguous. The sequenced sample was peripheral blood. The CDR3: CASSFTVLHNSNQPQHF. For the CDR3, the DNA is TGTGCCAGCAGTTTTACGGTTCTGCATAATAGCAATCAGCCCCAGCATTTT.